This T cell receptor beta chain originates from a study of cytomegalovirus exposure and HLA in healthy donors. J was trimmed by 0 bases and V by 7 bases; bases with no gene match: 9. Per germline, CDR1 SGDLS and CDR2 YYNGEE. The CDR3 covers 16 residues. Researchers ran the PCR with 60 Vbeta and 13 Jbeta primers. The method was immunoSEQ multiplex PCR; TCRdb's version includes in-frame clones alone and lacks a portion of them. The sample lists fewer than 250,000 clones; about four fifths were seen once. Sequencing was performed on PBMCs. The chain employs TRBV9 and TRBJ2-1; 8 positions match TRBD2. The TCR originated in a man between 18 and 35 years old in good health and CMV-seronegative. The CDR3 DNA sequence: TGTGCCAGCGCCAAAAGGAGCGGGAGCTCCTACAATGAGCAGTTCTTC. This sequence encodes CASAKRSGSSYNEQFF.